This TCR beta chain is from a study of beta chain features in type 1 diabetes (dated by TCRdb to the late 2010s). Describing the broader study: No differences in mean age, gender distribution, total cell number or subset yield were found between patients and healthy donors. A total of about 110 million sorted cells were examined across all samples, and the number of cells per subset was strongly correlated with RNA yield. In the study, recently diagnosed type 1 diabetes patients and matched healthy donors were compared on the TCRB repertoires of their sorted circulating CD4+ T cell subsets. Whereas all 30 or so donors provided naive and central memory subsets, regulatory and stem cell-like memory subsets were isolated from just 8 patients and about 8 healthy donors. What the research found in general, with its limitations: Only small numbers of individuals were included in the HLA sub-analyses, which left unresolved whether HLA type had any influence on TCRB rearrangement. Naive, central memory and regulatory TCRB repertoires appeared to be more similar among patients than among healthy donors. Because cDNA rather than genomic DNA was sequenced, highly expressing activated cells could have been over-represented, although no difference in activation and CD3 levels was found between groups. Shorter templates might have been favored by PCR, but patient and control samples were amplified and corrected together, so both groups would have been affected equally by any skew. Type 1 diabetes patients showed a moderate but significant shortening of TCRB CDR3 length in all four CD4+ subsets. Fewer insertions and more nucleotide deletions at VDJ recombination sites were observed in patients with type 1 diabetes, implying thymic rearrangement abnormalities.

Only a few counts were recorded for this clone. The antigen it recognizes is unknown. No base quality values were provided; no much bigger clone lies one nucleotide off. All of the isolated RNA was reverse transcribed with the High Capacity cDNA Reverse Transcription Kit, so expressed TCRB transcripts were sequenced. Deep immunoSEQ sequencing was applied to naive, central memory and regulatory T cell samples, giving an average of roughly 3.3 million total reads per sample. Sorted cells were lysed in RLT buffer, and RNA was extracted using DNase-treated RNeasy Micro or Mini kits according to cell number. Each cell subset was processed on its own to prevent cross-contamination, while patient and healthy donor samples were processed together. Using the immunoSEQ multiplex PCR, TCRB sequences were amplified from cDNA into 87-bp fragments spanning the CDR3 region. Amplicons were sequenced on the Illumina HiSeq platform. Under the source paper's analysis protocol: PCR bias was corrected computationally using synthetic template baselines, and reads within Hamming distance 2 were collapsed, with unmergeable singletons discarded. By aligning reads against IMGT, V, D and J genes, CDR3 length, and insertions or deletions at six rearrangement sites were assigned. Within each subset, clonotype counts were normalized to the number of sorted cells before true diversity and Gini coefficients were calculated with the tcR R package. The overlap coefficient, calculated on TCRB nucleotide sequences, was used to quantify repertoire sharing. Out-of-frame TCRB sequences from naive cells were analyzed as a proxy for the pre-selection repertoire. Drawn from immuneACCESS, this table holds only the in-frame rearrangements with V and J called that TCRdb kept. Clones are partly lost; checked studies trace under half to an unresolved V gene and leave the rest unexplained. V and J calls and clone size are as listed in that table; D and trimming were resolved from the DNA. Within this sample are roughly 350,000 clones, with 11% of them counted one time only. 0.015% of the sample belongs to the ten largest clones.

As encoded in the germline V gene, CDR1 is MDHEN while CDR2 is SYDVKM. V is cut by 5 bases and J by 4 bases, and the space between the germline ends is 11 bases. The CDR3 has 14 amino acids, counting the end cysteine and phenylalanine. Only CDR3 DNA remains: 42 bases, in frame from the first base. From each donor, a single peripheral blood sample of 90 to 150 mL on average was drawn into heparinised tubes. A BD FACSAria II was used to sort naive, central memory, regulatory and stem cell-like memory CD4+ T cells with a panel that included CD45RO, CCR7, CD25, CD127, CD95 and CD27. Purity was above 95% for every sorted population. PBMCs were isolated right away by Lymphoprep density gradient centrifugation and were stained directly, without culture. So that batch effects would be minimized, each experiment stained and sorted samples in pairs, pairing one healthy donor with one patient.

The specimen sequenced was naive CD4+ T cells from blood. The cell subset or site label of this sample denotes: true naive CD4+ T cells. The chain is assembled from TRBV28 and TRBJ2-2, with no D gene named confidently. This sequence was found in a woman aged 25 to 39 in good health. The CDR3 reads CASSLGGSTGELFF. In nucleotides, the sequence is TGTGCCAGCAGTCTTGGCGGTAGCACCGGGGAGCTGTTTTTT.